This T cell receptor (beta chain) was documented in a study of T cell responses to AZD1222 COVID-19 vaccine. Profiled with immunoSEQ multiplex PCR; TCRdb holds only in-frame clones, not every one. The sample holds fewer than 150,000 clones, roughly nine tenths seen once. This CDR3 contains 16 residues. With 2 bases removed from V and 4 bases from J, the gap between germline ends came to 17 bases. This clone is a singleton in its sample. Its antigen is not known. Overall study findings and caveats: Spike regions recognized by vaccine-associated CD4 TCRs spanned the protein, led by 160-218 and 743-854. Sampling captured repertoires only after the peak T cell response. White British donors predominated, females outnumbered males, and clonal diversity was possibly underestimated. Of spike-specific TCRs, nearly half reportedly target regions left unmutated in variants.

This specimen was peripheral blood, taken 28 days after the second AZD1222 dose. The chain is built from TRBV23-1 and TRBJ1-1; possibly TRBD1 for D (5 bases). TRBV23-1 is flagged as an ORF with uncertain function. This receptor was identified in an adult who received the AZD1222 COVID-19 vaccine. CDR3 sequence reads: CASSQQTGGVRTEAFF. For the CDR3, the DNA is TGCGCCAGCAGTCAACAGACCGGGGGGGTTCGCACTGAAGCTTTCTTT.